The 10 T cell receptor beta chains presented below share a single source sample, sequenced in a study of post-analysis software for immune sequencing data. These TCRs' antigens remain unknown. Built from TCR beta cDNA, the libraries had unique molecular identifiers in them. TCRdb redid the calling of the PCR reads with MiXCR, one entry per CDR3 protein. Counted here are about 620,000 distinct CDR3 sequences, roughly 46% occurring once; the ten biggest clones make up approximately 1.7%. Study-level findings and limits: Patients carried 5 or 6 TRBV segments more frequently than controls did, and TRBV5-6, TRBV5-1 and TRBV20-1 were among them.

The sample consisted of blood. The receptors here all came from a girl between 10 and 17 years old with multiple sclerosis.

V usage is TRBV29-1 and J usage is TRBJ2-5; 13 bases line up with TRBD2. The CDR3 spans 20 residues. CDR1 SQVTM and CDR2 ANQGSEA come from the germline V gene. The V and J ends lost 5 bases and 2 bases, in that order; junction bases with no gene match: 20. CDR3 amino acids: CSVRWGLAGSPGWGQETQYF. In DNA form, the CDR3 reads TGCAGCGTTCGGTGGGGACTAGCGGGATCTCCGGGCTGGGGACAAGAGACCCAGTACTTC.

The gene calls are TRBV7-9 and TRBJ2-1; TRBD2 matches 7 bases. Germline V lookup: CDR1 SEHNR, CDR2 FQNEAQ (reference sequence). The V and J ends lost 2 bases and 8 bases, in that order; junction bases with no gene match: 15. This CDR3 is built from 17 residues. The chain's CDR3 is CASSLSSRPSGTDEQFF. As DNA, the CDR3 is TGTGCCAGCAGCTTAAGCTCAAGGCCTAGCGGTACGGATGAGCAGTTCTTC.

This clonotype came up a few times. This chain uses TRBV20-1 with TRBJ2-5, with TRBD2 matching 12 bases. The junction had 5 bases not matched to a gene; V was cut back by 1 base and J by 5 bases. CDR3 length equals 15 residues. Germline V gene data show CDR1 as DFQATT and CDR2 as SNEGSKA (reference sequence). CDR3 in DNA: TGCAGTGCTAGAGCGACTAGCGGGAGAGGGGAGACCCAGTACTTC. Its translation is CSARATSGRGETQYF.

This rearrangement joins TRBV3-1 to TRBJ1-6; no reliable D call. The CDR3 totals 14 residues. The germline V and J ends were trimmed by 1 base and 8 bases, with 9 bases remaining between them. Germline V gene data show CDR1 as LGHDT and CDR2 as YNNKEL (reference sequence). In DNA, the CDR3 is TGTGCCAGCAGCCAAGCGACGACCCATTCACCCCTCCACTTT. Translation gives CASSQATTHSPLHF.

This rearrangement joins TRBV3-1 to TRBJ2-1; a possible D gene is TRBD2 (6 bases). The CDR3 has 17 amino acids. V was trimmed by 0 bases and J by 6 bases, leaving 18 bases between them. CDR1 is LGHDT, CDR2 YNNKEL, per germline (reference sequence). Here the CDR3 reads CASSQDLGPSGLNEQFF. The CDR3 DNA sequence: TGTGCCAGCAGCCAAGATCTGGGACCTTCGGGACTCAATGAGCAGTTCTTC.

V usage is TRBV2 and J usage is TRBJ2-4, with TRBD1 matching 7 bases. The V segment lost 8 bases and the J segment 6 bases; nucleotides outside the gene matches: 10. CDR3 length: 14 residues. Germline CDR1 and CDR2: SNHLY and FYNNEI. CDR3 loop: CASLSGQVLNIQYF. The CDR3, as DNA: TGTGCCAGCCTGTCAGGACAGGTGTTAAACATTCAGTACTTC.

The chain links TRBV5-5 to TRBJ1-5; TRBD1 might be the D (6 bases). Trimming took off 4 bases at V and 4 bases at J, with 12 bases between the two ends. The CDR3 is made up of 14 amino acids. Germline V lookup: CDR1 SGHKS, CDR2 YYEKEE (reference sequence). The CDR3 region is CASSQDGTNQPQHF. In nucleotides, the CDR3 is TGTGCCAGCAGCCAGGACGGGACAAATCAGCCCCAGCATTTT. Drawing the rest from reference TRBV5-5 and TRBJ1-5, the complete variable domain is DAGVTQSPTHLIKTRGQQVTLRCSPISGHKSVSWYQQVLGQGPQFIFQYYEKEERGRGNFPDRFSARQFPNYSSELNVNALLLGDSALYLCASSQDGTNQPQHFGDGTRLSIL.

This chain uses TRBV12-3 or TRBV12-4 with TRBJ2-7; the match to TRBD1 covers 8 bases. CDR3 length: 14 residues. V dropped 4 bases and J dropped 5; count of bases not matched to a gene: 7. CDR3 nucleotides: TGTGCCAGCAGTTCGCAGGGGGCGCGGAACGAGCAGTACTTC. This sequence encodes CASSSQGARNEQYF.

The rearrangement uses TRBV20-1 and TRBJ1-2; TRBD1 aligns across 7 bases. CDR3 size: 14 residues. CDR1 and CDR2 from the germline V gene are DFQATT and SNEGSKA (reference sequence). V trimming: 1 base; J trimming: 2 bases; junction bases outside the gene matches: 4. The CDR3 DNA is TGCAGTGCTAGAGGTGACAGGGTCAACTATGGCTACACCTTC. Translating it yields CSARGDRVNYGYTF.

The chain carries TRBV12-5 and TRBJ1-1; D is unresolved. The length of the CDR3 is 12 residues. Germline V gene data show CDR1 as LGHNT and CDR2 as FRNRAP. V was clipped by 3 bases and J by 12 bases, with 14 bases between them. The CDR3 coding sequence is TGTGCTAGTGGTTTCCCCGGGGAGGAAACTTTCTTT. Translated, it gives CASGFPGEETFF.